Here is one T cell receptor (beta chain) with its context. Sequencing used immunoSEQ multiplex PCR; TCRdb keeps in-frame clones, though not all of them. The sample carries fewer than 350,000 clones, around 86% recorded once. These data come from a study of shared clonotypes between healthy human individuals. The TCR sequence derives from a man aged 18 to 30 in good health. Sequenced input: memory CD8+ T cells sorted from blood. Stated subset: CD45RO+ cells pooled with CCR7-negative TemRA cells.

CDR3 sequence: CASSLSGGHNQPQHF. The CDR3 region has the DNA TGTGCCAGCAGTTTATCAGGGGGCCACAATCAGCCCCAGCATTTT. The chain has TRBV27 and TRBJ1-5; 7 bases fit TRBD1. J was trimmed by 3 bases and V by 0 bases; bases with no gene match: 2. The CDR3 contains 15 residues. The germline gives CDR1 MNHEY, CDR2 SMNVEV (reference sequence).